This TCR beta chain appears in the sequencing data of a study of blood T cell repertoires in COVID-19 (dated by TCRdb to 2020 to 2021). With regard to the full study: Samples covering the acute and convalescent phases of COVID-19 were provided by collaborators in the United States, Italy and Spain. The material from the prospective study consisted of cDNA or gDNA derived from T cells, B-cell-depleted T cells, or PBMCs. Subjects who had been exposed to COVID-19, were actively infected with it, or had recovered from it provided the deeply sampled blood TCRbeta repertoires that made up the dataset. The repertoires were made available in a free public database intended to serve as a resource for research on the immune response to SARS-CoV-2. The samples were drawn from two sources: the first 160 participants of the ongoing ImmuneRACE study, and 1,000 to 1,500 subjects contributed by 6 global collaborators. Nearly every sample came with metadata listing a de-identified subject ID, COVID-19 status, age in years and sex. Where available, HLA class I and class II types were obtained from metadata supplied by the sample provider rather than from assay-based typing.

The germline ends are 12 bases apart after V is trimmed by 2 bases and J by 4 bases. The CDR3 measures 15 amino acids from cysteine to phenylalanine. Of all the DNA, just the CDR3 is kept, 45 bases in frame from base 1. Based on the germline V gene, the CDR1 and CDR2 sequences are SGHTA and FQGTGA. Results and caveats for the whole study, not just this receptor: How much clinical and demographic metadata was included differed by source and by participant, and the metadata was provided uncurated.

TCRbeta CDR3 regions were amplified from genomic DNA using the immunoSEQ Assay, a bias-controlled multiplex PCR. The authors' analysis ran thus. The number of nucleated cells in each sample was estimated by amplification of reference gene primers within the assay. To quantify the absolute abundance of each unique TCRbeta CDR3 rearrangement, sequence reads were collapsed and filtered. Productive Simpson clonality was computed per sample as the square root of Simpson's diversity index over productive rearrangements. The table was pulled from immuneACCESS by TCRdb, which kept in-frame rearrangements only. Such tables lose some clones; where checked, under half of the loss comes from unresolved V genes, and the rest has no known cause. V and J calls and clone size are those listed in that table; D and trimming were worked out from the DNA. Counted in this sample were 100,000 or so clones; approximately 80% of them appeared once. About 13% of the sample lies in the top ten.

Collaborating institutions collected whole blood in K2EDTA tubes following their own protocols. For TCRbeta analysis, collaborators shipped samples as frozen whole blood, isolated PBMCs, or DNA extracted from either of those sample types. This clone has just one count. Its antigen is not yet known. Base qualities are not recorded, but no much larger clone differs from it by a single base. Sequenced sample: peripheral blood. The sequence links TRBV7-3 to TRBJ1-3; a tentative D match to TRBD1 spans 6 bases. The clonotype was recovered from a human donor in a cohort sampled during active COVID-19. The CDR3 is CASSLEGTYGNTIYF. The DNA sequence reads TGTGCCAGCAGCTTAGAGGGGACATACGGAAACACCATATATTTT.